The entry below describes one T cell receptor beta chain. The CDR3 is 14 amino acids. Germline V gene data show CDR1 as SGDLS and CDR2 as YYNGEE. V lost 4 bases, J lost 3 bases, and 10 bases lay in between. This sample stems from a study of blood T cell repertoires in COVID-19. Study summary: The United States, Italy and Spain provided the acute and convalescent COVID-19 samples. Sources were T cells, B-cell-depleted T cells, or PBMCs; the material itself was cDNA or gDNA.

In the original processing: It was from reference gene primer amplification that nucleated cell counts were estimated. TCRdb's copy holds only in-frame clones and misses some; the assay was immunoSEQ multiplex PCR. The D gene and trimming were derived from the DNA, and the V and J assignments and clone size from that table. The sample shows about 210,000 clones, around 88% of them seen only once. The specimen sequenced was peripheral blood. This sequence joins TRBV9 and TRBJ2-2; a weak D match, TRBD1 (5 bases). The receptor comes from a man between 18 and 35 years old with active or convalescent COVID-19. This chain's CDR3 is CASSPRQHTGELFF. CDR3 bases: TGTGCCAGCAGCCCCCGACAGCACACCGGGGAGCTGTTTTTT. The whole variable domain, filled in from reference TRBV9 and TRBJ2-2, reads DSGVTQTPKHLITATGQRVTLRCSPRSGDLSVYWYQQSLDQGLQFLIQYYNGEERAKGNILERFSAQQFPDLHSELNLSSLELGDSALYFCASSPRQHTGELFFGEGSRLTVL.